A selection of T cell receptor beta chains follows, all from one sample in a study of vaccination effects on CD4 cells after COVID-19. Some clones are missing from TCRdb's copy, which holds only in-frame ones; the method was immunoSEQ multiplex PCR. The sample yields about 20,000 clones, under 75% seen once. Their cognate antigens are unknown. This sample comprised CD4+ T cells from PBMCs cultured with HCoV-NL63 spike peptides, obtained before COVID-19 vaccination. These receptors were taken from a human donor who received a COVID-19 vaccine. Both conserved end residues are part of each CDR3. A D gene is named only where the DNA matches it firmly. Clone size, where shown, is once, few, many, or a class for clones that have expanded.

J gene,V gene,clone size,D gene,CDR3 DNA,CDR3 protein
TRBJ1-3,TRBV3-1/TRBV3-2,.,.,TGTGCCAGCAGCCAAGATACCGCTTCTGGAAACACCATATATTTT,CASSQDTASGNTIYF
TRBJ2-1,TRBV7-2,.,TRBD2,TGTGCCAGCAGCTTAGAGGGGACTAGCGGGGGAAGAATTCAGTTCTTC,CASSLEGTSGGRIQFF
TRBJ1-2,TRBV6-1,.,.,TGTGCCAGCAGCCCCAATAGGAACTATGGCTACACCTTC,CASSPNRNYGYTF
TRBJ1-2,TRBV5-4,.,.,TGTGCCAGCAGCTTGTCGGGAAGTAACTATGGCTACACCTTC,CASSLSGSNYGYTF
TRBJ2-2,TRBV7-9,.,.,TGTGCCAGCAGCTCGGACGCTGGGAACACCGGGGAGCTGTTTTTT,CASSSDAGNTGELFF
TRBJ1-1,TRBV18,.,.,TGTGCCAGCTCACAGTCGACGGGGAACACTGAAGCTTTCTTT,CASSQSTGNTEAFF
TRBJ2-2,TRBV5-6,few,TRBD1,TGTGCCAGCAGCTCTGTAATCCGGGACAGGAACACCGGGGAGCTGTTTTTT,CASSSVIRDRNTGELFF
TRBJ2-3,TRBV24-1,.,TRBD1,TGTGCCACCAGTTCGGGACAGAGCACAGATACGCAGTATTTT,CATSSGQSTDTQYF
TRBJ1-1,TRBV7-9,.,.,TGTGCCAGCAGCCCCAGTATGAACACTGAAGCTTTCTTT,CASSPSMNTEAFF
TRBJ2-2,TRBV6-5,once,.,TGTGCCAGCAGCGATACAGCGAACACCGGGGAGCTGTTTTTT,CASSDTANTGELFF
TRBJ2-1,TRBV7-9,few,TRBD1,TGTGCCAGCAGCTTAGGAGACAGGGGGCCCTACAATGAGCAGTTCTTC,CASSLGDRGPYNEQFF
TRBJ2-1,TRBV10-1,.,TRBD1,TGCGCCAGCAGTGCCCCGACCGGGACAGGGACCTACAATGAGCAGTTCTTC,CASSAPTGTGTYNEQFF
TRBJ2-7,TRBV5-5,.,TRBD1,TGTGCCAGCAGCTTCTCAACAGGGGGTAGCTACGAGCAGTACTTC,CASSFSTGGSYEQYF
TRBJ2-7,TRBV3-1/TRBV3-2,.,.,TGTGCCAGCAGCCATTTGCGAGTTCAGTACTTC,CASSHLRVQYF
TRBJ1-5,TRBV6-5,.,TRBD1,TGTGCCAGCAGTACAGGGGGAAGTCAGCCCCAGCATTTT,CASSTGGSQPQHF
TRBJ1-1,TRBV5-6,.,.,TGTGCCAGCAGCCCGTGGGACCGATACACTGAAGCTTTCTTT,CASSPWDRYTEAFF
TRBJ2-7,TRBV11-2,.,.,TGTGCCAGCAGCTACCAGACTCTCGAGCAGTACTTC,CASSYQTLEQYF
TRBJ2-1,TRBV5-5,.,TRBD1,TGTGCCAGCAGCTCGACCCGGGACAGGGGATACAATGAGCAGTTCTTC,CASSSTRDRGYNEQFF
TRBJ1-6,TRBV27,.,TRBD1,TGTGCCAGCAGTTCTACCAGGGGGTGGAATTCACCCCTCCACTTT,CASSSTRGWNSPLHF
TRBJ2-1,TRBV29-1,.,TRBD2,TGCAGCGTTGAAGAAGTAGCGGGGGGGCCTCCGCAGTTCTTC,CSVEEVAGGPPQFF
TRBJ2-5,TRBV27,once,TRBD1,TGTGCCAGCAGCACGAACCGGGACAGAGACGTAGAGACCCAGTACTTC,CASSTNRDRDVETQYF
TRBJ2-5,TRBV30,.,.,TGTGCCTGGAGTGTCAAGGGCGCGGAGACCCAGTACTTC,CAWSVKGAETQYF
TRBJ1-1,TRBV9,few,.,TGTGCCAGCAGCGTAGCGGGGTGGGAGGTCGCTGAAGCTTTCTTT,CASSVAGWEVAEAFF
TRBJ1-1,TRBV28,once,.,TGTGCCAGCAGTCCCGGACAGAACACTGAAGCTTTCTTT,CASSPGQNTEAFF
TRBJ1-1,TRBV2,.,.,TGTGCCAGCAGTGAGGACAGCCCGAACACTGAAGCTTTCTTT,CASSEDSPNTEAFF
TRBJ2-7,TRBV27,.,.,TGTGCCAGCAGTTTGAGTCAGACCTCCTACGAGCAGTACTTC,CASSLSQTSYEQYF
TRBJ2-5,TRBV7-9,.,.,TGTGCCAGCAGCTCTCTGTCGCAAGAGACCCAGTACTTC,CASSSLSQETQYF
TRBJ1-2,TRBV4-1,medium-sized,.,TGCGCCAGCAGCCAACCCGCCTTCTCGGGTGGCTACACCTTC,CASSQPAFSGGYTF
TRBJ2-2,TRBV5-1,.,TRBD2,TGCGCCAGCAGCTTGGCATCCGGGACTAGCACCGGGGAGCTGTTTTTT,CASSLASGTSTGELFF
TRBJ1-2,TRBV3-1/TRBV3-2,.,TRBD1,TGTGCCAGCAGCTTCTGGGACAGTCAGGCTGGCTACACCTTC,CASSFWDSQAGYTF
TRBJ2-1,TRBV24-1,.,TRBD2,TGTGCCACCAGTGATTCACTAGCGGGAGGGGTCAATGAGCAGTTCTTC,CATSDSLAGGVNEQFF
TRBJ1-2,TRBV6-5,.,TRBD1,TGTGCCAGCAGCCGGGACAGAAATAACTATGGCTACACCTTC,CASSRDRNNYGYTF
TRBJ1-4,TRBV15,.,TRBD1,TGTGCCACCAGCAGACCCCAGGGGGATAAACTGTTTTTT,CATSRPQGDKLFF
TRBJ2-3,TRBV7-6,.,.,TGTGCCAGCAGCTTAGCTGCAGATACGCAGTATTTT,CASSLAADTQYF
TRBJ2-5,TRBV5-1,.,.,TGCGCCAGCAGAGCTGTACCCGGGGGAGAGACCCAGTACTTC,CASRAVPGGETQYF
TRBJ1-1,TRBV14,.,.,TGTGCCAGCAGCCGCCTAGGGACGGCTTGGGAAGCTTTCTTT,CASSRLGTAWEAFF
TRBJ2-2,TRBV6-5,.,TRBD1,TGTGCCAGCAGCATGACAGGGGTAGTCGGGGAGCTGTTTTTT,CASSMTGVVGELFF
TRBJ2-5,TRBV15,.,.,TGTGCCACCAGCAGAGATATAGAGACCCAGTACTTC,CATSRDIETQYF
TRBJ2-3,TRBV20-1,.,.,TGCAGTGCTAGTGGGGATATAAGCTTCGCAGATACGCAGTATTTT,CSASGDISFADTQYF
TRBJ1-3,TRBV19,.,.,TGTGCCAGTAGTAACTCTGGAAACACCATATATTTT,CASSNSGNTIYF
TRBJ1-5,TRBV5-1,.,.,TGCGCCAGCAGCTCAACAGGAGATAGCAATCAGCCCCAGCATTTT,CASSSTGDSNQPQHF
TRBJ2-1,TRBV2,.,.,TGTGCCAGCAGTTTAGGGAATGAGCAGTTCTTC,CASSLGNEQFF
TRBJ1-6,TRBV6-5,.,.,TGTGCCAGCACACTGGGGCAGGGATATTCACCCCTCCACTTT,CASTLGQGYSPLHF
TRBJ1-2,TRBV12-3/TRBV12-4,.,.,TGTGCCAGCAGTTTAAAGGGATGGACAAACTACACCTTC,CASSLKGWTNYTF
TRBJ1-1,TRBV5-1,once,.,TGCGCCAGCAGCTTGTCCAGGGGTTTCACTGAAGCTTTCTTT,CASSLSRGFTEAFF
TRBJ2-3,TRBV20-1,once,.,TGCAGTGCTAGTTCCTCGGTCACTAGCACAGATACGCAGTATTTT,CSASSSVTSTDTQYF